This TCR beta chain was recovered during a study of shared clonotypes between healthy human individuals. Assay used: immunoSEQ multiplex PCR; TCRdb lists only in-frame clones, some missing. This table has about 450,000 clones, roughly 77% appearing once. Trimming stripped 5 bases from V and 5 bases from J, with 21 bases between. Germline V gene data show CDR1 as SGHVS and CDR2 as FNYEAQ. The CDR3 contains 16 residues. This TCR derives from a woman between 40 and 50 years old in good health. Some clones in this sample may be carry-over from other donors' samples. This sequence joins TRBV7-6 and TRBJ2-5; no clear D. Input material: PBMCs. The CDR3 nucleotides read TGTGCCAGCAGCCCCCCTGGGCGTGGGGTTGGGGAGACCCAGTACTTC. This gives the protein CASSPPGRGVGETQYF.